The rows below give T cell receptor beta chains drawn from one sample of a study of technical replicates of blood from a handful of donors. Repertoires were generated with immunoSEQ multiplex PCR, while TCRdb's copy carries only in-frame clones and drops some. The sample holds fewer than 90,000 clones, over 80% seen once. Source material: T cells isolated from PBMCs. These receptors were taken from a human donor in good health. Both conserved end residues are part of each CDR3. A D gene is named only where the DNA matches it firmly. Clone size is shown for a subset of rows, as once, few, many or a class of expanded clone.

TGTGCCAGCAGCTTAGATTACCGGGATTACGAGCAGTACTTC	CASSLDYRDYEQYF	TRBV11-2	.	TRBJ2-7	.
TGCGCCAGCAGTGAGTCTACCACCGGGGGGTCCAAAAACATTCAGTACTTC	CASSESTTGGSKNIQYF	TRBV10-1	TRBD2	TRBJ2-4	.
TGTGCCAGCAGGGGGACAGGGACGACCGGGGAGCTGTTTTTT	CASRGTGTTGELFF	TRBV25-1	TRBD1	TRBJ2-2	once
TGTGCCAGCAGTGATAGGGGGTACTACGAGCAGTACTTC	CASSDRGYYEQYF	TRBV2	.	TRBJ2-7	.
TGTGCCAGCAGTTTATCGGCTCAGGGGCCACAGCCCCAGCATTTT	CASSLSAQGPQPQHF	TRBV27	.	TRBJ1-5	.
TGTGCCAGCAGCTCCTCCTCAGATACGCAGTATTTT	CASSSSSDTQYF	TRBV9	.	TRBJ2-3	.
TGTGCCTGGAGTCTAGGTCCCTACGAGCAGTACTTC	CAWSLGPYEQYF	TRBV30	.	TRBJ2-7	.
TGTGCCAGCAGCTTACTGGACAGGGCCGAAGAAAAACTGTTTTTT	CASSLLDRAEEKLFF	TRBV4-2	TRBD1	TRBJ1-4	few
TGTGCCAGCATCCCTAGCGGGGGGAAAAACATTCAGTACTTC	CASIPSGGKNIQYF	TRBV6-1	TRBD2	TRBJ2-4	.
TGCAGCGGGGTCAGGGGGTGGGAGACCCAGTACTTC	CSGVRGWETQYF	TRBV29-1	TRBD1	TRBJ2-5	.
TGTGCCAGCAGCTTAGGACGACAGGGAGGAAACGAGCAGTACTTC	CASSLGRQGGNEQYF	TRBV11-2	.	TRBJ2-7	once
TGTGCCAGCAGCTTAGGAGCGGGGGGCTACAATGAGCAGTTCTTC	CASSLGAGGYNEQFF	TRBV7-9	TRBD2	TRBJ2-1	.
TGTGCCAGCAGCTTAGTTTCGACAGGGCTTTCCCACAATGAGCAGTTCTTC	CASSLVSTGLSHNEQFF	TRBV7-2	TRBD1	TRBJ2-1	.
TGCGCCAGCAGTGAAGACAGGTTCCGAGAGACCCAGTACTTC	CASSEDRFRETQYF	TRBV10-2	.	TRBJ2-5	.
TGTGCCAGCAGCCCTAGGACAGGGGGAAATGAGCAGTTCTTC	CASSPRTGGNEQFF	TRBV7-3	TRBD1	TRBJ2-1	.
TGCGCCAGCAGCCGGGACAGATCTTACAATGAGCAGTTCTTC	CASSRDRSYNEQFF	TRBV5-1	TRBD1	TRBJ2-1	.
TGTGCCAGCAGTGAAGGTTCGGGAGCAGATACGCAGTATTTT	CASSEGSGADTQYF	TRBV2	.	TRBJ2-3	.
TGTGCCAGCCTCTTTGGGAGGGATCAGCCCCAGCATTTT	CASLFGRDQPQHF	TRBV6-1	.	TRBJ1-5	.
TGTGCCAGCAGTGGACTAGCGGGCTACGAGCAGTACTTC	CASSGLAGYEQYF	TRBV27	TRBD2	TRBJ2-7	.
TGTGCCAGCAGCGAAACAGGCTACGAGCAGTACTTC	CASSETGYEQYF	TRBV9	.	TRBJ2-7	.
TGTGCCAGCAGCTTAGGCCCCGAGCGGGCTGCCTACGAGCAGTACTTC	CASSLGPERAAYEQYF	TRBV7-2	.	TRBJ2-7	.
TGTGCCAGCAGTTCCCCATCAACTAATGAAAAACTGTTTTTT	CASSSPSTNEKLFF	TRBV27	.	TRBJ1-4	.
TGTGCCAGCATAAGCGGGAGGGCCCCGGATGAGCAGTTCTTC	CASISGRAPDEQFF	TRBV28	TRBD2	TRBJ2-1	.
TGTGCCAGCAGTGAAGGCAAGGGAGTAGCGGGAGTCTACGAGCAGTACTTC	CASSEGKGVAGVYEQYF	TRBV2	TRBD2	TRBJ2-7	.
TGTGCCAGCAGTTACGGGGACAGGACTTCAGGAAACACCATATATTTT	CASSYGDRTSGNTIYF	TRBV6-6	TRBD1	TRBJ1-3	.
TGCGCCAGCAGCCCACAGGGGGCGGGAGTTTTTTCAGATACGCAGTATTTT	CASSPQGAGVFSDTQYF	TRBV4-1	TRBD1	TRBJ2-3	.
TGTGCCAGCAGTGAGTCTAGCGCCTACAATGAGCAGTTCTTC	CASSESSAYNEQFF	TRBV6-1	.	TRBJ2-1	.
TGTGCCATCAGAGCCGTTCTAGCGGGAGGTGCCAATGAGCAGTTCTTC	CAIRAVLAGGANEQFF	TRBV10-3	TRBD2	TRBJ2-1	.
TGTGCCAGCAGGGGGACAGGGTACACAACTAATGAAAAACTGTTTTTT	CASRGTGYTTNEKLFF	TRBV27	TRBD1	TRBJ1-4	.
TGTGCCAGCAGCGCCGACGGGACAGCTAACTATGGCTACACCTTC	CASSADGTANYGYTF	TRBV9	TRBD1	TRBJ1-2	.
TGTGCCACCGAAGATAGGACGGGAATGTATGGCTACACCTTC	CATEDRTGMYGYTF	TRBV2	.	TRBJ1-2	.
TGTGCCAGCAGCAAAGCGGGAGCGGGGGAGCAGTACTTC	CASSKAGAGEQYF	TRBV21-1	.	TRBJ2-7	.
TGTGCCAGCAGCGTGACAGGTTCTTGGACCATGAACACTGAAGCTTTCTTT	CASSVTGSWTMNTEAFF	TRBV9	.	TRBJ1-1	.